The 25 T cell receptor beta chains listed next were all sequenced from one sample in a study of shared clonotypes between healthy human individuals. Data came from immunoSEQ multiplex PCR; TCRdb stores just in-frame clones and leaves some out. This sample has about 2.3 million clones; over 85% occur once, and the top ten carry 0.35% to 0.5%. The sequencing sample was made of naive CD4+ T cells from PBMCs. Indicated subset: CD45RA+ positively selected. All receptors come from a man aged 18 to 30 in good health. Some clones in this sample may be carry-over from other donors' samples.

The gene calls are TRBV15 and TRBJ1-1, with D unresolved. This CDR3 is built from 13 residues. V was clipped by 3 bases and J by 7 bases, with 12 bases between them. Looked up from germline, CDR1 is LNHNV and CDR2 is YYDKDF (reference sequence). The CDR3 loop reads CATSREVEDEAFF. As DNA, the CDR3 is TGTGCCACCAGCAGGGAGGTAGAAGATGAAGCTTTCTTT.

V is TRBV6-5 and J is TRBJ2-3, with 11 bases matching TRBD2. The germline V gene encodes CDR1 MNHEY and CDR2 SVGAGI. Losses at the gene ends were 6 bases for V and 8 bases for J; bases not matched to a gene: 10. The CDR3 sequence is 15 residues long. The CDR3: CASSQLAGVGGTQYF. The CDR3 DNA reads TGTGCCAGCAGCCAACTAGCGGGAGTCGGGGGTACGCAGTATTTT.

To note about this clone: Other DNA sequences in the sample encode the same CDR3. The V call is TRBV28, the J call TRBJ2-3, with TRBD2 matching over 10 bases. The CDR3 covers 15 residues. V lost 7 bases, J lost 2 bases, and 6 bases stayed unmatched. Looked up from germline, CDR1 is MDHEN and CDR2 is SYDVKM. CDR3 sequence: CASTLAGGFTDTQYF. CDR3 DNA sequence: TGTGCCAGCACCTTAGCGGGAGGCTTCACAGATACGCAGTATTTT.

CDR3 sequence: CSVDLTGKGQPQHF. The CDR3 DNA reads TGCAGCGTTGACTTAACAGGGAAAGGTCAGCCCCAGCATTTT. The rearrangement uses TRBV29-1 and TRBJ1-5, with TRBD1 as a possible D gene (6 bases). The V gene lost 3 bases and the J gene lost 6 bases, with 15 bases spanning the gap. The length of the CDR3 is 14 residues. Germline values: CDR1 SQVTM, CDR2 ANQGSEA.

Turning to this clone: The same CDR3 also results from other DNA sequences found in this sample. The CDR3 reads CASSLAAGAYEQYF. The CDR3 DNA follows: TGCGCCAGCAGCTTGGCGGCAGGGGCCTACGAGCAGTACTTC. This chain uses TRBV5-1 with TRBJ2-7, with D possibly being TRBD1 (6 bases). V was trimmed by 0 bases and J by 2 bases, leaving 9 bases between them. The CDR3 is 14 amino acids. The germline CDR1 and CDR2 sequences are SGHRS and YFSETQ.

This clone has just one count. This chain connects TRBV18 to TRBJ1-1; D remains unclear. V was trimmed by 1 base and J by 1 base, leaving 19 bases between them. Germline lookup yields CDR1 KGHSH and CDR2 LQKENI. This CDR3 comprises 18 residues. The CDR3, as DNA: TGTGCCAGCTCACCACTAATCGGACCCCCGCGTGGGAACACTGAAGCTTTCTTT. It codes for CASSPLIGPPRGNTEAFF.

This clone was seen more than once but under ten times. V is TRBV7-9 and J is TRBJ1-1; the match to TRBD1 covers 8 bases. V lost 3 bases, J lost 8 bases, and 8 bases stayed unmatched. The CDR3 has 14 residues. Per the germline V gene, CDR1 is SEHNR and CDR2 is FQNEAQ (reference sequence). The chain's CDR3 is CASSLNTGGGEAFF. The CDR3 region has the DNA TGTGCCAGCAGCTTGAACACAGGGGGTGGGGAAGCTTTCTTT.

This chain joins TRBV5-1 and TRBJ2-7; 7 nucleotides match TRBD1. The CDR3 is made up of 14 amino acids. Germline trimming cut 2 bases from V and 2 bases from J; bases unmatched to any gene: 4. Germline values: CDR1 SGHRS, CDR2 YFSETQ. The CDR3 bases are TGCGCCAGCAGCTTCCAGGGGACAGCCTACGAGCAGTACTTC. The encoded protein is CASSFQGTAYEQYF.

In its sample, this clone was seen once. The chain couples TRBV5-5 to TRBJ1-5, with D maybe TRBD1 (6 bases). Germline CDR1 SGHKS, CDR2 YYEKEE (reference sequence). The CDR3 sequence is 13 residues long. V was shortened by 2 bases and J by 6 bases, with 9 bases between the two germline ends. DNA of the CDR3: TGTGCCAGCAGCTTACAGGGTTTTCAGCCCCAGCATTTT. This sequence encodes CASSLQGFQPQHF.

V is TRBV12-2 and J is TRBJ2-3; whether TRBD2, the table's D call, matches the DNA was not checked. TRBV12-2 is reported as a pseudogene. This CDR3 is 21 amino acids long. The DNA of the CDR3 is TGTGCAAGTCGCTTACACCCCCGAAGGGGACTAGCGGGACCTAGCACAGATACGCAGTATTTT. It yields the protein CASRLHPRRGLAGPSTDTQYF.

As regards this clone: Other nucleotide sequences from this sample produce the same CDR3. This sequence joins TRBV28 and TRBJ2-7; the match to TRBD2 covers 12 bases. Per the germline V gene, CDR1 is MDHEN and CDR2 is SYDVKM. The V segment lost 6 bases and the J segment 2 bases; nucleotides outside the gene matches: 2. The CDR3 runs to 14 residues. CDR3 amino acids: CASRRTSGTYEQYF. CDR3 sequence (DNA): TGTGCCAGCAGAAGGACTAGCGGGACCTACGAGCAGTACTTC.

J is TRBJ1-2 and V is TRBV5-4, with TRBD1 identical over 8 bases. The germline V gene encodes CDR1 SGHNT and CDR2 YYREEE (reference sequence). The CDR3 sequence is 14 residues long. The V segment lost 0 bases and the J segment 10 bases; nucleotides outside the gene matches: 8. The CDR3 loop reads CASSLGQGQSVYTF. The CDR3 DNA reads TGTGCCAGCAGCTTGGGACAGGGGCAATCGGTCTACACCTTC.

A single count supports this clone. The chain joins TRBV15 to TRBJ1-1; D is undetermined. Germline V gives CDR1 LNHNV, CDR2 YYDKDF (reference sequence). V dropped 3 bases and J dropped 13 bases, with 15 bases sitting between them. The CDR3 runs 12 residues. CDR3 nucleotides: TGTGCCACCAGCAGGAGAGATGGAAGCTTTTTCTTT. Translation gives CATSRRDGSFFF.

The rearrangement joins TRBV5-8 to TRBJ1-5; 7 bases match TRBD1. CDR1 SGHTS and CDR2 YDEGEE come from the germline V gene. The CDR3 spans 19 residues. Trimming at V came to 4 bases and at J to 1 base, leaving 17 bases not matched to a gene. CDR3 loop: CASSQPWDSRTMSNQPQHF. The CDR3 coding sequence is TGTGCCAGCAGCCAACCTTGGGACAGCCGTACCATGAGCAATCAGCCCCAGCATTTT.

This clone has just a few counts. This chain links TRBV18 with TRBJ1-1; D is uncertain. V was trimmed by 5 bases and J by 8 bases, leaving 12 bases between them. This CDR3 is 12 amino acids long. CDR1 is KGHSH, CDR2 LQKENI, per germline. CDR3 residues: CASSALRREAFF. For the CDR3, the DNA is TGTGCCAGCTCAGCCCTCCGAAGGGAAGCTTTCTTT.

The chain has TRBV5-6 and TRBJ1-2, with 7 bases lining up with TRBD1. The CDR3 is made up of 16 amino acids. Losses at the gene ends were 0 bases for V and 2 bases for J; bases not matched to a gene: 7. CDR1 and CDR2 from the germline V gene are SGHDT and YYEEEE. CDR3 sequence: CASSLETGSGNYGYTF. CDR3 bases: TGTGCCAGCAGCTTGGAGACAGGGAGTGGAAACTATGGCTACACCTTC. The whole variable domain, remainder taken from reference TRBV5-6 and TRBJ1-2, is DAGVTQSPTHLIKTRGQQVTLRCSPKSGHDTVSWYQQALGQGPQFIFQYYEEEERQRGNFPDRFSGHQFPNYSSELNVNALLLGDSALYLCASSLETGSGNYGYTFGSGTRLTVV.

This clone appeared a single time. The chain joins TRBV4-1 to TRBJ2-7; the match to TRBD1 covers 7 bases. Per germline, CDR1 MGHRA and CDR2 YSYEKL. The CDR3 loop spans 16 amino acids. Unmatched junction bases numbered 9, after V lost 4 bases and J lost 0 bases. This CDR3 is CASSRSAGQDSYEQYF. Here the CDR3 DNA reads TGCGCCAGCAGCCGAAGCGCAGGACAGGACTCCTACGAGCAGTACTTC.

The chain uses TRBV7-2 and TRBJ2-7, with 9 bases that match TRBD2. Trimming at V came to 2 bases and at J to 6 bases, leaving 5 bases not matched to a gene. From germline, CDR1 is SGHTA and CDR2 FQGNSA. The CDR3 contains 14 residues. CDR3 DNA: TGTGCCAGCAGCTTACTTTCAGCGGGAGGCGAGCAGTACTTC. This encodes CASSLLSAGGEQYF.

The chain links TRBV5-1 to TRBJ2-1; D is undetermined. In germline, CDR1 is SGHRS, CDR2 YFSETQ. The CDR3 runs to 13 residues. V gave up 0 bases and J gave up 4 bases, with 5 bases separating them. Here the CDR3 reads CASSLELYNEQFF. The CDR3 DNA reads TGCGCCAGCAGCTTGGAACTGTACAATGAGCAGTTCTTC.

V gene TRBV5-1 combines with J gene TRBJ2-3; D possibly corresponds to TRBD2 (7 bases). From germline, CDR1 is SGHRS and CDR2 YFSETQ. The CDR3 runs 15 residues. Trimming removed 5 bases from V and 2 bases from J, with 15 bases in between. The CDR3 DNA follows: TGCGCCAGCAGTCCGCGGGGGCCGGACACAGATACGCAGTATTTT. Amino acids: CASSPRGPDTDTQYF.

The DNA for the CDR3 is TGTGCCACTACAGCGTCCCGGACGGCCCTAAACTACGAGCAGTACTTC. Residues: CATTASRTALNYEQYF. This chain connects TRBV15 to TRBJ2-7; D ambiguous. The germline V gene encodes CDR1 LNHNV and CDR2 YYDKDF (reference sequence). With 9 bases removed from V and 3 bases from J, the gap between germline ends came to 24 bases. The CDR3 covers 16 residues.

This chain uses TRBV6-1 with TRBJ1-2; no firm D call. CDR3 size: 13 residues. The V and J ends lost 5 bases and 2 bases respectively, with 9 bases between them. CDR1 is MNHNS, CDR2 SASEGT, per germline. DNA of the CDR3: TGTGCCAGCAGTTTTCAGGAGAACTATGGCTACACCTTC. Amino acid sequence: CASSFQENYGYTF.

V and J are TRBV10-1 and TRBJ2-2; no firm D call. V was trimmed by 8 bases and J by 2 bases, leaving 6 bases between them. There are 12 residues in the CDR3. CDR1 WNHNN and CDR2 SYGVQD come from the germline V gene (reference sequence). CDR3 protein: CASGFNTGELFF. The DNA for the CDR3 is TGCGCCAGCGGGTTTAACACCGGGGAGCTGTTTTTT.

This clone occurred once. The J gene is TRBJ2-7, the V gene TRBV5-5; no definite D call. Trimming shortened V by 0 bases and J by 0 bases, and 7 bases separated the two germline ends. The CDR3 is 14 residues long. From germline, CDR1 is SGHKS and CDR2 YYEKEE (reference sequence). DNA for the CDR3: TGTGCCAGCAGCTTGGGGGCTACCTCCTACGAGCAGTACTTC. The encoded protein is CASSLGATSYEQYF.

This sequence joins TRBV7-9 and TRBJ2-4; maybe TRBD2 (6 bases). V dropped 5 bases and J dropped 4 bases, with 15 bases sitting between them. CDR1 SEHNR and CDR2 FQNEAQ come from the germline V gene (reference sequence). The CDR3 has 15 residues. CDR3 sequence (DNA): TGTGCCAGCAGCCCCCTTGGGGAGGTTAAAAACATTCAGTACTTC. Its protein product is CASSPLGEVKNIQYF.